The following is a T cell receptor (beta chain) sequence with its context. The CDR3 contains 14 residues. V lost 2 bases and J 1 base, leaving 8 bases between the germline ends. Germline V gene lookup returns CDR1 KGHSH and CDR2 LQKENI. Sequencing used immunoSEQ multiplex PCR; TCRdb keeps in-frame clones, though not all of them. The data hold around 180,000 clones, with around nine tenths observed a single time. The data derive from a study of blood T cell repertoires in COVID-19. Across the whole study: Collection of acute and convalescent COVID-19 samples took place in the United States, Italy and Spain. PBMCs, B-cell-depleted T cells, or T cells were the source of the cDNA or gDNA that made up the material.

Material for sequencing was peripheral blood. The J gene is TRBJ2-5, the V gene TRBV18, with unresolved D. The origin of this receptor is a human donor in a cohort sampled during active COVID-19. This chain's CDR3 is CASSPSTLQETQYF. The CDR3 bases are TGTGCCAGCTCACCAAGTACTCTCCAAGAGACCCAGTACTTC. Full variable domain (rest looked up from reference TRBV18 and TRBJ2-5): NAGVMQNPRHLVRRRGQEARLRCSPMKGHSHVYWYRQLPEEGLKFMVYLQKENIIDESGMPKERFSAEFPKEGPSILRIQQVVRGDSAAYFCASSPSTLQETQYFGPGTRLLVL.